This T cell receptor beta chain was retrieved from a study of a mutant IDH1 vaccine in newly diagnosed glioma. On the study more broadly: Vaccinations were initiated 4-6 weeks following radiotherapy alone, or were given together with temozolomide cycles. A 62.5% male, approximately 38% female split and a mean age of around 41 years characterized treated patients. Receipt of radiotherapy, temozolomide, or both preceded the study, and most received both.

Sample time point: week 5, during vaccination. Vaccine doses each comprised 300 ug of mutant IDH1 20-mer peptide, with topical imiquimod. New WHO grade 3 or 4 astrocytomas that were IDH1-mutant and ATRX-lost had been found in donors. This CDR3 contains 17 residues. Per the germline V gene, CDR1 is SNHLY and CDR2 is FYNNEI. J gave up 0 bases and V 4 bases, and 5 bases lay outside the gene matches. Sequenced by immunoSEQ multiplex PCR; TCRdb stores in-frame clones only, minus some. This sample has 37,000 or so clones, with just under 85% found just once. On this clone: Its antigen is undetermined.

This material consisted of PBMCs, taken from a glioma patient whose treatment included an IDH1 peptide vaccine. This sequence was found in a man aged 25-45 years with glioma. This chain links TRBV2 with TRBJ1-6; TRBD1 matches at 8 bases. CDR3 in amino acids: CASSGDRGASYNSPLHF. CDR3 bases: TGTGCCAGCAGTGGTGACAGGGGCGCCTCCTATAATTCACCCCTCCACTTT.